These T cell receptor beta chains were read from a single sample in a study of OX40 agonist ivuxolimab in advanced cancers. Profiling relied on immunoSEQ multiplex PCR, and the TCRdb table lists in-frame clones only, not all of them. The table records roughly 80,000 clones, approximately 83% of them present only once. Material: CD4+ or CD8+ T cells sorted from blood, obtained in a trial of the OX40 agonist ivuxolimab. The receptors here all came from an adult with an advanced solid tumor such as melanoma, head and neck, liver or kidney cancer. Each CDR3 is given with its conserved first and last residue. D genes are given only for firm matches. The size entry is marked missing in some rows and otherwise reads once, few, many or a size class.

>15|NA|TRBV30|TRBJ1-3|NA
CAWRMSTGPGNTIYF
TGTGCCTGGAGGATGTCAACAGGGCCTGGAAACACCATATATTTT
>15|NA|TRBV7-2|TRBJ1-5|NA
CASSLAQTSNQPQHF
TGTGCCAGCAGCTTAGCACAGACTAGCAATCAGCCCCAGCATTTT
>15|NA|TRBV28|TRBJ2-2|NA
CASSSGHLNTGELFF
TGTGCCAGCAGTTCGGGACACCTGAACACCGGGGAGCTGTTTTTT
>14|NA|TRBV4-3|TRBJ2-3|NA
CASSQDPGADTQYF
TGCGCCAGCAGCCAAGACCCGGGAGCCGATACGCAGTATTTT
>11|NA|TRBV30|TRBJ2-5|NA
CAWSARETQYF
TGTGCCTGGAGTGCTAGGGAGACCCAGTACTTC
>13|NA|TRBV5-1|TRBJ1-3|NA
CASSFEVGNTIYF
TGCGCCAGCAGCTTTGAAGTCGGAAACACCATATATTTT
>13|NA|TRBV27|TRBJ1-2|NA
CASSSTTASGYTF
TGTGCCAGCAGTTCCACAACAGCGAGCGGCTACACCTTC
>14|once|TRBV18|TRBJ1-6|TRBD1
CASSRDRENSPLHF
TGTGCCAGCTCCCGGGACAGGGAAAATTCACCCCTCCACTTT
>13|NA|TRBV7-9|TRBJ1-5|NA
CASSPGSSQPQHF
TGTGCCAGCAGTCCTGGAAGCAGTCAGCCCCAGCATTTT
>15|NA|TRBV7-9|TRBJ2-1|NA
CASSLVPSSYNEQFF
TGTGCCAGCAGCTTAGTCCCAAGCTCCTACAATGAGCAGTTCTTC
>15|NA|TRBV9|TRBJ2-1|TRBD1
CASSVTGQRNNEQFF
TGTGCCAGCAGCGTAACGGGACAGAGGAACAATGAGCAGTTCTTC
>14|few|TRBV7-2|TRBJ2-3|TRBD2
CASSLSGTADTQYF
TGTGCCAGCAGCCTCAGCGGGACGGCAGATACGCAGTATTTT
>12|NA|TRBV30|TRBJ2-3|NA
CAWGSRTNTQYF
TGTGCCTGGGGTTCTAGGACCAATACGCAGTATTTT
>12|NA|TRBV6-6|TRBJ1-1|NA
CASANPRTEAFF
TGTGCCAGCGCCAATCCGAGGACTGAAGCTTTCTTT
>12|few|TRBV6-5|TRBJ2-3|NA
CASSQTPLRQYF
TGTGCCAGCAGCCAGACTCCGTTAAGGCAGTATTTT
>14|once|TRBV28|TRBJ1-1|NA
CASSFPPGNTEAFF
TGTGCCAGCAGTTTCCCTCCAGGGAACACTGAAGCTTTCTTT
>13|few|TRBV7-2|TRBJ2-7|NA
CASSRGPLYEQYF
TGTGCCAGCAGCAGAGGCCCCCTCTACGAGCAGTACTTC
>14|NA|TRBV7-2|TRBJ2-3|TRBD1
CASSRTGGADTQYF
TGTGCCAGCAGCAGGACAGGGGGCGCAGATACGCAGTATTTT
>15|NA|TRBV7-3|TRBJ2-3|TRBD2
CASSSSAGEGDTQYF
TGTGCCAGCAGCTCCTCAGCGGGAGAGGGAGATACGCAGTATTTT
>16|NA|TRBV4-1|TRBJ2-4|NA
CASSQDPAGAKNIQYF
TGCGCCAGCAGCCAAGATCCGGCAGGAGCCAAAAACATTCAGTACTTC
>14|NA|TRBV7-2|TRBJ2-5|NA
CASSLAGHGETQYF
TGTGCCAGCAGCTTGGCGGGACATGGTGAGACCCAGTACTTC
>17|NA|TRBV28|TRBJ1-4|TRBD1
CASSGGGTFATNEKLFF
TGTGCCAGCAGTGGAGGGGGCACCTTTGCAACTAATGAAAAACTGTTTTTT
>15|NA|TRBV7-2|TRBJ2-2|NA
CASSLELANTGELFF
TGTGCCAGCAGCTTAGAGCTAGCGAACACCGGGGAGCTGTTTTTT
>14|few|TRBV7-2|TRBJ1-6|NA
CASSIRDKNSPLHF
TGTGCCAGCAGCATCCGGGACAAGAATTCACCCCTCCACTTT
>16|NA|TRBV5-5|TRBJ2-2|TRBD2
CASSFRTSGYTGELFF
TGTGCCAGCAGCTTCCGGACTAGCGGGTACACCGGGGAGCTGTTTTTT
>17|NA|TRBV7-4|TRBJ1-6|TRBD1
CASSLRSGTGLDSPLHF
TGTGCCAGCAGCTTAAGATCCGGGACAGGGCTTGATTCACCCCTCCACTTT
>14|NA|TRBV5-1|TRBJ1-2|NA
CASSLEGQNYGYTF
TGCGCCAGCAGCTTGGAGGGGCAGAACTATGGCTACACCTTC
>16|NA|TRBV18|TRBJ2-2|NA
CASSPPWGGITGELFF
TGTGCCAGCTCACCACCCTGGGGAGGAATCACCGGGGAGCTGTTTTTT
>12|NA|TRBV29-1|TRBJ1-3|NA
CSVAGAGNTIYF
TGCAGCGTTGCAGGGGCTGGAAACACCATATATTTT
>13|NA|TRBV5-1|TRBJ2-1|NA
CASSLGLANEQFF
TGCGCCAGCAGCTTGGGGCTAGCCAATGAGCAGTTCTTC
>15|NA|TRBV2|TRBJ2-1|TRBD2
CASSEGLAVLNEQFF
TGTGCCAGCAGTGAAGGGCTAGCGGTCCTCAATGAGCAGTTCTTC
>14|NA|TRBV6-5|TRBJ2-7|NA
CASSYSVQSYEQYF
TGTGCCAGCAGTTACTCGGTGCAGTCCTACGAGCAGTACTTC
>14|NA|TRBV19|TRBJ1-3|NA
CASSVRAGGNTIYF
TGTGCCAGTAGTGTCAGGGCGGGCGGAAACACCATATATTTT
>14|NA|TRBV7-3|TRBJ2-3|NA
CASSPRADPDTQYF
TGTGCCAGCAGCCCCAGGGCGGACCCAGATACGCAGTATTTT
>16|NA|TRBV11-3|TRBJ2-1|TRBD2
CASSLSAGTSDNEQFF
TGTGCCAGCAGCTTATCCGCCGGGACTAGCGACAATGAGCAGTTCTTC
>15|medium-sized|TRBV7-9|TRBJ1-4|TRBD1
CASSLEVGTGEKLFF
TGTGCCAGCAGCTTAGAAGTGGGGACAGGAGAAAAACTGTTTTTT
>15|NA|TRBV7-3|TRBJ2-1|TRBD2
CASSLTGAGANEQFF
TGTGCCAGCAGCTTAACGGGCGCGGGAGCTAATGAGCAGTTCTTC
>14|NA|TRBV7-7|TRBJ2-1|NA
CASSPRPGSHEQFF
TGTGCCAGCAGCCCCCGGCCGGGATCCCATGAGCAGTTCTTC
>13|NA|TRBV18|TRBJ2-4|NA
CASSPPTGHIQYF
TGTGCCAGCTCACCACCAACAGGCCACATTCAGTACTTC
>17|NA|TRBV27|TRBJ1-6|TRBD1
CASSYTDRGRGYSPLHF
TGTGCCAGCAGCTACACCGACAGGGGCCGAGGATATTCACCCCTCCACTTT
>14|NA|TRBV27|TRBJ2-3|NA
CASSFNRVADTQYF
TGTGCCAGCAGTTTTAACAGGGTCGCAGATACGCAGTATTTT
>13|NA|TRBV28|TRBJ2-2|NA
CASSFLQGRGLFF
TGTGCCAGCAGTTTCCTACAGGGGAGGGGGCTGTTTTTT
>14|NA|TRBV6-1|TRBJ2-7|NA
CASSVEQARYEQYF
TGTGCCAGCAGTGTAGAGCAGGCCCGCTACGAGCAGTACTTC
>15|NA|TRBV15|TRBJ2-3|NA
CATSRTSGGTDTQYF
TGTGCCACCAGCAGAACTTCGGGGGGCACAGATACGCAGTATTTT
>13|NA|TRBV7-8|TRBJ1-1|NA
CASSSVIGTEAFF
TGTGCCAGCAGCTCCGTGATTGGAACTGAAGCTTTCTTT
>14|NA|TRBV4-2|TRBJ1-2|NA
CASSQDRDVWGYTF
TGTGCCAGCAGCCAAGATAGGGACGTCTGGGGCTACACCTTC
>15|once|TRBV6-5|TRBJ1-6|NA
CASSYSSKANSPLHF
TGTGCCAGCAGTTACTCGTCGAAGGCTAATTCACCCCTCCACTTT
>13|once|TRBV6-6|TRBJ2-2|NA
CASSPTSTGELFF
TGTGCCAGCAGTCCGACTAGCACCGGGGAGCTGTTTTTT
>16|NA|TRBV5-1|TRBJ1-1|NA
CASTSEEGYMNTEAFF
TGCGCCAGCACATCGGAAGAGGGGTACATGAACACTGAAGCTTTCTTT
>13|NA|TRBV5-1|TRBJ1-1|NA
CASAAAMNTEAFF
TGCGCCAGCGCGGCTGCAATGAACACTGAAGCTTTCTTT
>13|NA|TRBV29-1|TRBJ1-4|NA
CSVAQSSNEKLFF
TGCAGCGTTGCGCAAAGCTCTAATGAAAAACTGTTTTTT
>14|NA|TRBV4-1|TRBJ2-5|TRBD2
CASSRGTNQETQYF
TGCGCCAGCAGCCGGGGGACTAATCAAGAGACCCAGTACTTC
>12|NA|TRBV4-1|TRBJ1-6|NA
CASSQIPLPLHF
TGCGCCAGCAGCCAAATCCCATTACCCCTCCACTTT